Listed below are T cell receptor beta chains from one sample, sequenced in a study of blood T cells in healthy people across ages. TCRdb reprocessed the 5' RACE reads via MiXCR and lists one record per CDR3 protein. The table includes about 1.4 million distinct CDR3 sequences, 59% detected once. Input material: blood. The source is a young man in good health. The CDR3 runs from the conserved cysteine through the conserved F or W. Fields, in order: clone size, V gene, J gene, D gene, CDR3 protein, CDR3 DNA. The D gene is left open where the match is weak. Clone size, where shown, is once, few, many, or a class for clones that have expanded.

NA	TRBV29-1	TRBJ1-1	NA	CSVDERSEAFF	TGCAGCGTTGATGAGAGATCCGAAGCTTTCTTT
NA	TRBV6-4	TRBJ1-5	NA	CASSETRGQPQHF	TGTGCCAGCAGTGAAACCCGGGGGCAGCCCCAGCATTTT
few	TRBV13	TRBJ2-1	TRBD2	CASSPIGGGGFEQFF	TGTGCCAGCAGCCCCATAGGAGGCGGGGGGTTTGAGCAGTTCTTC
NA	TRBV7-9	TRBJ2-3	NA	CASSRDIPSTDTQYF	TGTGCCAGCAGCCGGGACATCCCTAGCACAGATACGCAGTATTTT
NA	TRBV11-2	TRBJ2-7	NA	CASSLYAGTDQSEQYF	TGTGCCAGCAGCTTATACGCCGGGACTGACCAGAGCGAGCAGTACTTC
NA	TRBV6-2/TRBV6-3	TRBJ2-5	NA	CASSYAIGEETQYF	TGTGCCAGCAGTTACGCGATCGGGGAAGAGACCCAGTACTTC
NA	TRBV20-1	TRBJ1-1	NA	CSARPDPNTEAFF	TGCAGTGCTAGACCGGACCCGAACACTGAAGCTTTCTTT
NA	TRBV9	TRBJ1-4	NA	CASSVGLSGPPGKLFF	TGTGCCAGCAGCGTAGGTTTATCGGGGCCTCCGGGAAAACTGTTTTTT
NA	TRBV20-1	TRBJ2-5	NA	CSASGDTEETQYF	TGCAGTGCTAGTGGGGACACCGAAGAGACCCAGTACTTC
NA	TRBV11-2	TRBJ2-5	TRBD1	CASSQSPVGQGETQYF	TGTGCCAGCAGCCAATCGCCGGTGGGACAGGGAGAGACCCAGTACTTC
few	TRBV4-2	TRBJ2-7	TRBD2	CASSQVSGRVGEQYF	TGTGCCAGCAGCCAAGTTAGCGGGAGGGTCGGAGAGCAGTACTTC
NA	TRBV20-1	TRBJ2-3	TRBD2	CSARQIIGGATDTQYF	TGCAGTGCTAGACAAATTATCGGGGGGGCAACAGATACGCAGTATTTT
NA	TRBV6-6	TRBJ1-1	NA	CASSSTGTPEAFF	TGTGCCAGCAGTTCTACAGGGACCCCTGAAGCTTTCTTT
few	TRBV20-1	TRBJ2-3	NA	CSAPAGWTQYF	TGCAGTGCCCCGGCGGGGTGGACGCAGTATTTT
many	TRBV20-1	TRBJ2-5	NA	CSATLLGPRQETQYF	TGCAGTGCTACTCTGTTGGGCCCTCGCCAAGAGACCCAGTACTTC
NA	TRBV29-1	TRBJ2-1	TRBD1	CSAWTGDEQFF	TGCAGCGCATGGACAGGCGATGAGCAGTTCTTC
NA	TRBV7-2	TRBJ2-7	NA	CASTLGPGRSYEQYF	TGTGCCAGCACCTTGGGGCCAGGGAGGTCCTACGAGCAGTACTTC
NA	TRBV20-1	TRBJ1-6	NA	CSARDIQNNSPLHF	TGCAGTGCTAGAGATATACAAAATAATTCACCCCTCCACTTT
NA	TRBV2	TRBJ2-1	TRBD1	CASSGRTGGYEQFF	TGTGCCAGCAGTGGTCGGACAGGGGGTTATGAGCAGTTCTTC
NA	TRBV6-2/TRBV6-3	TRBJ2-7	NA	CASGTGYLYEQYF	TGTGCCAGCGGAACGGGATACCTCTACGAGCAGTACTTC
few	TRBV4-3	TRBJ1-2	NA	CASSQGQGRGYTF	TGCGCCAGCAGCCAGGGGCAGGGCCGTGGCTACACCTTC
NA	TRBV14	TRBJ2-7	NA	CASSQDSRATYEQYF	TGTGCCAGCAGCCAAGATTCCAGGGCAACCTACGAGCAGTACTTC
NA	TRBV6-5	TRBJ1-1	TRBD1	CASSYPGTADTEAFF	TGTGCCAGCAGTTACCCCGGGACAGCTGACACTGAAGCTTTCTTT
NA	TRBV29-1	TRBJ1-1	NA	CSVRPRARVTEAFF	TGCAGCGTCCGACCCAGGGCCAGGGTTACTGAAGCTTTCTTT
few	TRBV10-3	TRBJ2-6	NA	CAISASRDNPSGANVLTF	TGTGCCATCAGCGCAAGCCGAGACAACCCATCTGGGGCCAACGTCCTGACTTTC
NA	TRBV2	TRBJ1-2	TRBD1	CASTGTGAHYGYTF	TGTGCCAGCACCGGAACAGGGGCGCACTATGGCTACACCTTC
NA	TRBV19	TRBJ1-5	TRBD1	CASSQGQAFQPQHF	TGTGCCAGTAGCCAGGGACAGGCCTTCCAGCCCCAGCATTTT
NA	TRBV5-1	TRBJ1-1	NA	CAIPRRGQNTEAFF	TGCGCCATTCCCCGACGGGGACAGAACACTGAAGCTTTCTTT
NA	TRBV10-3	TRBJ2-3	TRBD2	CAISASGEADTQYF	TGTGCCATCAGTGCTAGCGGGGAGGCAGATACGCAGTATTTT
NA	TRBV12-3/TRBV12-4	TRBJ1-5	NA	CASKRDGISNQPQHF	TGTGCCAGCAAGAGGGATGGGATAAGCAATCAGCCCCAGCATTTT
NA	TRBV14	TRBJ2-1	NA	CASRPTDSREQFF	TGTGCCAGCAGACCAACGGACAGTCGGGAGCAGTTCTTC
NA	TRBV11-1	TRBJ1-6	NA	CASSLLEHSPLHF	TGTGCCAGCAGCTTATTGGAACATTCACCCCTCCACTTT
once	TRBV7-9	TRBJ2-2	TRBD2	CASSPIREGRTGELFF	TGTGCCAGCAGCCCCATCCGGGAGGGCCGTACCGGGGAGCTGTTTTTT
NA	TRBV6-5	TRBJ2-3	NA	CASSEGRGDTQYF	TGTGCCAGCAGTGAGGGAAGAGGAGATACGCAGTATTTT
NA	TRBV4-3	TRBJ1-1	NA	CASSPRPVLLMNTEAFF	TGCGCCAGCAGCCCCCGGCCCGTATTACTCATGAACACTGAAGCTTTCTTT
NA	TRBV11-2	TRBJ2-6	NA	CASRALHSGANVLTF	TGTGCCAGCAGGGCACTTCACTCTGGGGCCAACGTCCTGACTTTC
NA	TRBV6-5	TRBJ1-1	NA	CASSYTQGGVEAFF	TGTGCCAGCAGTTACACCCAAGGGGGGGTTGAAGCTTTCTTT
NA	TRBV7-2	TRBJ2-3	TRBD1	CACSFLDRATDTQYF	TGTGCCTGCAGCTTTCTCGACAGGGCAACAGATACGCAGTATTTT
NA	TRBV2	TRBJ1-1	NA	CASLSGMNTEAFF	TGTGCCAGCCTTTCGGGCATGAACACTGAAGCTTTCTTT
NA	TRBV5-1	TRBJ2-7	TRBD1	CASSSPGTGGIEQYF	TGCGCCAGCAGCTCGCCCGGGACAGGGGGCATCGAGCAGTACTTC
NA	TRBV4-1	TRBJ1-1	NA	CASSPTGRDFPEAFF	TGCGCCAGCAGCCCAACTGGCCGGGACTTCCCTGAAGCTTTCTTT
few	TRBV7-9	TRBJ2-7	TRBD1	CASSPRAQGGYEQYF	TGTGCCAGCAGCCCCCGCGCACAGGGGGGCTACGAGCAGTACTTC
NA	TRBV18	TRBJ1-2	NA	CASSPPGQGYTF	TGTGCCAGCTCACCCCCGGGACAAGGCTACACCTTC
few	TRBV4-1	TRBJ2-7	NA	CASSQDFDRISYEQYF	TGCGCCAGCAGCCAAGATTTCGACAGGATCTCCTACGAGCAGTACTTC
NA	TRBV6-6	TRBJ1-5	TRBD1	CASSSAGGGLGQPQHF	TGTGCCAGCAGTTCGGCAGGGGGAGGGTTGGGTCAGCCCCAGCATTTT
few	TRBV7-9	TRBJ2-1	TRBD2	CASSLNTREGLSYNEQFF	TGTGCCAGCAGCTTAAATACTCGGGAGGGCCTGTCCTACAATGAGCAGTTCTTC
NA	TRBV7-2	TRBJ2-7	TRBD2	CASSPSFASGIGGQYF	TGTGCCAGCAGCCCGTCCTTTGCCAGCGGGATCGGTGGGCAGTACTTC
few	TRBV20-1	TRBJ1-1	NA	CSARRTVGPEAFF	TGCAGTGCCCGTAGGACAGTTGGACCTGAAGCTTTCTTT
NA	TRBV12-3/TRBV12-4	TRBJ1-4	NA	CASSPARGSRLNEKLFF	TGTGCCAGCAGCCCCGCCAGGGGCTCTCGTCTTAATGAAAAACTGTTTTTT
many	TRBV29-1	TRBJ2-7	NA	CSVVQGYEQYF	TGCAGCGTGGTACAGGGCTACGAGCAGTACTTC
few	TRBV29-1	TRBJ2-3	TRBD1	CSAWTGDTDTQYF	TGCAGCGCCTGGACAGGTGACACAGATACGCAGTATTTT
NA	TRBV11-2	TRBJ2-7	NA	CASSLEVSWDEQYF	TGTGCCAGCAGCTTAGAGGTCTCTTGGGACGAGCAGTACTTC
NA	TRBV11-2	TRBJ1-2	NA	CASSLGQAYGYTF	TGTGCCAGCAGCTTAGGGCAGGCTTATGGCTACACCTTC
NA	TRBV7-2	TRBJ2-1	TRBD1	CASSLARGSEQFF	TGTGCCAGCAGCTTAGCCAGGGGGTCTGAGCAGTTCTTC